Listed below are T cell receptor beta chains from one sample, sequenced in a study of radiation and T cells in renal cell carcinoma. Produced via immunoSEQ multiplex PCR; TCRdb's table is partial and in-frame only. The table shows approximately 140,000 clones, with around 90% occurring only once. The sequenced sample was blood, obtained from a patient whose treatment included radiotherapy and nephrectomy. The receptors here all came from a woman in her seventies with renal cell carcinoma. CDR3s leave out the opening cysteine and the closing phenylalanine or tryptophan.

V gene	CDR3 protein
TRBV5-1	ASSWGQGAPGYT
TRBV27	ASSRLAGENEQF
TRBV5-6	ASSLGQGAGGYT
TRBV7-7	ASSLGLAGGSRGETQY
TRBV11-3	ASSLPGQGKTQY
TRBV5-4	ASSSNLYNEQF
TRBV4-3	ASSQALAAADTQY
TRBV18	ASSPPGQGASNYGYT
TRBV28	ASSLYPTGGTEAF
TRBV30	AWSVGTGNEKLF
TRBV6-1	ASTLDGQNTEAF
TRBV7-2	ASSLVRVGKGVGTQY
TRBV7-8	ASSLQTSGGYNEQF